Detailed here is one T cell receptor beta chain. Other DNA sequences of this sample code for an identical CDR3. Produced via immunoSEQ multiplex PCR; TCRdb's table is partial and in-frame only. The repertoire holds around 2,000,000 clones, with roughly 95% as singletons. The sample comes from a study of shared clonotypes between healthy human individuals. V was clipped by 1 base and J by 4 bases; unmatched bases: 1. The CDR3 loop spans 14 amino acids. Germline V gene data show CDR1 as GTSNPN and CDR2 as SVGIG (reference sequence). Sequenced sample: naive CD4+ T cells sorted from blood. The subset: CD45RA+ positively selected. The V call is TRBV30, the J call TRBJ1-6, with 7 bases aligning to TRBD1. The TCR comes from a man younger than 35 in good health. CDR3 loop: CAWSAGQYNSPLHF. CDR3 DNA: TGTGCCTGGAGTGCGGGACAGTATAATTCACCCCTCCACTTT.